This TCR beta chain is drawn from a study of blood T cell repertoires in COVID-19. Per the study methods: Counts of nucleated cells, estimated from reference gene primer amplification, were obtained. Produced via immunoSEQ multiplex PCR; TCRdb's table is partial and in-frame only. Clone size and the V and J calls come from that table; the DNA yielded D and trimming. The sample carries tens of thousands of clones, 65% to 85% recorded once. J was trimmed by 2 bases and V by 4 bases; bases with no gene match: 6. The CDR3 has 16 residues. Germline V gives CDR1 LGHNA, CDR2 YSLEER. The chain is built from TRBV4-3 and TRBJ2-3; 10 bases are a match to TRBD2. This receptor was obtained from a human donor with active or convalescent COVID-19. The donor label of this sample is uncertain. Specimen: peripheral blood. The CDR3 spells CASSRIAGGFTDTQYF. The CDR3 DNA follows: TGCGCCAGCAGCCGAATAGCGGGAGGTTTCACAGATACGCAGTATTTT.